A selection of T cell receptor beta chains follows, all from one sample in a study of blood T cells in healthy people across ages. TCRdb re-derived calls from the 5' RACE reads in MiXCR, one entry per CDR3 protein. The sample consists of almost 800,000 distinct CDR3 sequences, 58% of them appearing once. Sample: blood. The receptors derive from a man younger than 45 in good health. CDR3s include the opening cysteine and the closing phenylalanine or tryptophan. The order of the fields is V gene, clone size, J gene, D gene, CDR3 DNA, CDR3 protein. D genes are given only for firm matches. A clone size is listed for some rows: how often the clone was seen (once, few, many), or a class if it is expanded.

V gene: TRBV27; clone size: NA; J gene: TRBJ2-1; D gene: TRBD2; CDR3 DNA: TGTGCCAGCAGTCAGGGACTAGCGGGAGACCGTGAGCAGTTCTTC; CDR3 protein: CASSQGLAGDREQFF
V gene: TRBV2; clone size: NA; J gene: TRBJ2-5; D gene: NA; CDR3 DNA: TGTGCCAGCAGTGGAATGGGGCAAGAGACCCAGTACTTC; CDR3 protein: CASSGMGQETQYF
V gene: TRBV7-2; clone size: few; J gene: TRBJ1-5; D gene: NA; CDR3 DNA: TGTGCCAGCAGCCGTTATAGCAATCAGCCCCAGCATTTT; CDR3 protein: CASSRYSNQPQHF
V gene: TRBV20-1; clone size: few; J gene: TRBJ2-5; D gene: NA; CDR3 DNA: TGCAGTGCTAGAGATGGGGGTAGCCAAGAGACCCAGTACTTC; CDR3 protein: CSARDGGSQETQYF
V gene: TRBV28; clone size: few; J gene: TRBJ2-1; D gene: NA; CDR3 DNA: TGTGCCAGCAGTCTCTACCAGGGGATTGAGCAGTTCTTC; CDR3 protein: CASSLYQGIEQFF
V gene: TRBV27; clone size: NA; J gene: TRBJ2-1; D gene: NA; CDR3 DNA: TGTGCCAGCAGTTTAACTGGGCCCAATGAGCAGTTCTTC; CDR3 protein: CASSLTGPNEQFF
V gene: TRBV20-1; clone size: NA; J gene: TRBJ2-7; D gene: TRBD2; CDR3 DNA: TGCAGTGCCCCACTAGCGGGAGGGCCGGAGGAGCAGTACTTC; CDR3 protein: CSAPLAGGPEEQYF
V gene: TRBV4-2; clone size: NA; J gene: TRBJ2-7; D gene: TRBD1; CDR3 DNA: TGTGCCAGCAGCCAAGGGGACAGGGCTGATCGGGGGAGGGAGCAGTACTTC; CDR3 protein: CASSQGDRADRGREQYF
V gene: TRBV20-1; clone size: NA; J gene: TRBJ1-2; D gene: NA; CDR3 DNA: TGCAGTGCTAGAATCGCGGGGGCTGGTGGCTACACCTTC; CDR3 protein: CSARIAGAGGYTF
V gene: TRBV28; clone size: NA; J gene: TRBJ2-3; D gene: NA; CDR3 DNA: TGTGCCAGCAGTTTAAATGGGGCAGATACGCAGTATTTT; CDR3 protein: CASSLNGADTQYF
V gene: TRBV9; clone size: NA; J gene: TRBJ1-2; D gene: NA; CDR3 DNA: TGTGCCAGCAGACCCGCGGGGGGGCGGGCTGGCTACACCTTC; CDR3 protein: CASRPAGGRAGYTF
V gene: TRBV7-8; clone size: NA; J gene: TRBJ2-1; D gene: TRBD2; CDR3 DNA: TGTGCCAGCAGCCTAGGGACTAGCGGGGGGGCCGCTGAGCAGTTCTTC; CDR3 protein: CASSLGTSGGAAEQFF
V gene: TRBV7-3; clone size: few; J gene: TRBJ2-5; D gene: TRBD2; CDR3 DNA: TGTGCCAGCAGCTTATTAGCGGGAGGGAACAATGAGCAGTACTTC; CDR3 protein: CASSLLAGGNNEQYF
V gene: TRBV6-5; clone size: NA; J gene: TRBJ2-1; D gene: TRBD2; CDR3 DNA: TGTGCCAGCAGGGGAGTAGCGGGAGGCTCCTACAATGAGCAGTTCTTC; CDR3 protein: CASRGVAGGSYNEQFF
V gene: TRBV12-3/TRBV12-4; clone size: NA; J gene: TRBJ1-2; D gene: TRBD1; CDR3 DNA: TGTGCCAGCAGTTCGCCGGGACAGAGACTCTATGGCTACACCTTC; CDR3 protein: CASSSPGQRLYGYTF
V gene: TRBV7-2; clone size: NA; J gene: TRBJ2-4; D gene: NA; CDR3 DNA: TGTGCCAGCAGCTTATTTACTAAGATAGATACGCAGTCCTTC; CDR3 protein: CASSLFTKIDTQSF
V gene: TRBV7-2; clone size: NA; J gene: TRBJ2-7; D gene: NA; CDR3 DNA: TGTGCCAGCAACGACGGACTGCCCCCCCACGAGCAGTACTTC; CDR3 protein: CASNDGLPPHEQYF
V gene: TRBV5-4; clone size: NA; J gene: TRBJ1-2; D gene: TRBD1; CDR3 DNA: TGTGCCAGCAGCCCGCGGACAGGGTTGGAAGGCTACACCTTC; CDR3 protein: CASSPRTGLEGYTF
V gene: TRBV29-1; clone size: NA; J gene: TRBJ2-7; D gene: NA; CDR3 DNA: TGCAGCGTGACCGGGAGTCGGTACGAGCAGTACTTC; CDR3 protein: CSVTGSRYEQYF
V gene: TRBV6-5; clone size: NA; J gene: TRBJ2-2; D gene: TRBD1; CDR3 DNA: TGTGCCAGCAGAACAGGGGGCGGACCCGGGGAGCTGTTTTTT; CDR3 protein: CASRTGGGPGELFF
V gene: TRBV14; clone size: NA; J gene: TRBJ1-2; D gene: NA; CDR3 DNA: TGTGCCAGCAGCCAAGATGGGGCCATTGGAGGCTACACCTTC; CDR3 protein: CASSQDGAIGGYTF
V gene: TRBV29-1; clone size: NA; J gene: TRBJ2-6; D gene: NA; CDR3 DNA: TGCGGCGCACAGGGCACTGGGGCCAACGTCCTGACTTTC; CDR3 protein: CGAQGTGANVLTF
V gene: TRBV7-9; clone size: few; J gene: TRBJ2-1; D gene: NA; CDR3 DNA: TGTGCCAGCAGCGCACAGGATAGCTCCTACAATGAGCAGTTCTTC; CDR3 protein: CASSAQDSSYNEQFF
V gene: TRBV6-1; clone size: NA; J gene: TRBJ2-7; D gene: NA; CDR3 DNA: TGTGCCAGCAGTGAAAGGGGGGGCGCCGCCTACGAGCAGTACTTC; CDR3 protein: CASSERGGAAYEQYF
V gene: TRBV7-9; clone size: NA; J gene: TRBJ1-6; D gene: NA; CDR3 DNA: TGTGCCAGCAGCCGTAAGATGGGATCACCCCTCCACTTT; CDR3 protein: CASSRKMGSPLHF
V gene: TRBV6-1; clone size: NA; J gene: TRBJ1-6; D gene: NA; CDR3 DNA: TGTGCCAGCACCCGCCAATCGACGGGGGGCTTGTATAATTCACCCCTCCACTTT; CDR3 protein: CASTRQSTGGLYNSPLHF
V gene: TRBV5-1; clone size: many; J gene: TRBJ2-3; D gene: NA; CDR3 DNA: TGCGCCAGCAGCTTGGACGGGAGTAGGACAGATACGCAGTATTTT; CDR3 protein: CASSLDGSRTDTQYF
V gene: TRBV29-1; clone size: NA; J gene: TRBJ1-2; D gene: NA; CDR3 DNA: TGCAGCGCCCAAGGCCCCTATGGCTACACCTTC; CDR3 protein: CSAQGPYGYTF
V gene: TRBV4-2; clone size: NA; J gene: TRBJ1-2; D gene: TRBD1; CDR3 DNA: TGTGCCAGCACTCCGGGACAGGGTTACAACTATGGCTACACCTTC; CDR3 protein: CASTPGQGYNYGYTF
V gene: TRBV20-1; clone size: NA; J gene: TRBJ2-7; D gene: NA; CDR3 DNA: TGCAGTGCTAGATTTCAGGGGTCCTACGAGCAGTACTTC; CDR3 protein: CSARFQGSYEQYF
V gene: TRBV5-1; clone size: NA; J gene: TRBJ2-3; D gene: TRBD1; CDR3 DNA: TGCGCCAGCATCCAGAGGACAGGGTCCACAGATACGCAGTATTTT; CDR3 protein: CASIQRTGSTDTQYF
V gene: TRBV9; clone size: NA; J gene: TRBJ2-7; D gene: NA; CDR3 DNA: TGTGCCAGCAGCCCCATGGCCGGGACGTCCTTTTACGAGCAGTACTTC; CDR3 protein: CASSPMAGTSFYEQYF
V gene: TRBV18; clone size: NA; J gene: TRBJ2-7; D gene: NA; CDR3 DNA: TGTGCCAGCTCTCCAAACTGGGGACTCCGCGAGCAGTACTTC; CDR3 protein: CASSPNWGLREQYF